One sample yielded the 26 T cell receptor beta chains listed below, sequenced in a study of blood T cell repertoires in COVID-19. The table came from immunoSEQ multiplex PCR; TCRdb's copy has only in-frame clones and leaves some out. The data show over 400,000 clones, with about 88% seen just once and less than 9% held by the top ten. What was sequenced was peripheral blood. Receptors were obtained from a woman in her forties or fifties with COVID-19, enrolled during active disease.

V gene TRBV24-1 combines with J gene TRBJ2-1, with 9 bases that match TRBD2. Germline loops: CDR1 KGHDR, CDR2 SFDVKD. This CDR3 region has 15 residues. Trimming took 7 bases from V and 9 from J; bases not matched to a gene: 12. The CDR3 sequence is CATSGRRGGDGEQFF. The CDR3, as DNA: TGTGCCACCAGCGGACGGCGCGGGGGGGACGGTGAGCAGTTCTTC.

The CDR3 reads CASSDRGEAFF. The CDR3 nucleotides read TGTGCCAGCAGTGACAGGGGTGAAGCTTTCTTT. The V call is TRBV6-1, the J call TRBJ1-1, with D perhaps matching TRBD1 (6 bases). The CDR3 loop spans 11 amino acids. Trimming left V 3 bases short and J 7 bases short, with 6 bases between. From germline, CDR1 is MNHNS and CDR2 SASEGT.

The gene calls are TRBV25-1 and TRBJ2-6; D call uncertain. Between the trimmed V and J ends, which lost 6 bases and 0 bases, there was a span of 3 bases. CDR3 size: 13 residues. The V gene's germline CDR1 is MGHDK and CDR2 SYGVNS. CDR3: CASRSSGANVLTF. The CDR3, as DNA: TGTGCCAGCAGGAGCTCTGGGGCCAACGTCCTGACTTTC.

V and J are TRBV19 and TRBJ1-2; TRBD1 might be the D (6 bases). The V gene lost 4 bases and the J gene lost 6 bases, with 27 bases spanning the gap. Germline-derived CDR1 and CDR2 are LNHDA and SQIVND (reference sequence). The CDR3 consists of 18 residues. In DNA form, the CDR3 reads TGTGCCAGTAGTACGTCCCCCGGGTTAGGGGGAGCGGAGAATGGCTACACCTTC. As protein: CASSTSPGLGGAENGYTF.

The chain recombines TRBV19 with TRBJ1-6, with TRBD1 as a possible D gene (5 bases). Germline CDR1 reads LNHDA; CDR2 reads SQIVND (reference sequence). V was cut by 11 bases and J by 8 bases, with 19 bases left in between. The CDR3 runs to 14 residues. The CDR3 reads CAARDSSDHSPLHF. The DNA of the CDR3 is TGTGCCGCCCGAGACAGTTCCGATCATTCACCCCTCCACTTT.

The genes are TRBV7-9 and TRBJ2-6, with D possibly TRBD2 on 5 matching bases. V was cut by 5 bases and J by 1 base, with 12 bases left in between. The CDR3 contains 16 residues. Germline CDR1 and CDR2: SEHNR and FQNEAQ (reference sequence). The CDR3 loop reads CASSPRPGSGANVLTF. As DNA, the CDR3 is TGTGCCAGCAGCCCCCGGCCGGGATCTGGGGCCAACGTCCTGACTTTC.

This rearrangement joins TRBV5-1 to TRBJ2-5, with D unresolved. The V end lost 0 bases, the J end lost 5 bases, and 8 bases lay between the germline ends. The CDR3 covers 13 residues. CDR1 and CDR2 from the germline V gene are SGHRS and YFSETQ. Written as DNA, the CDR3 is TGCGCCAGCAGCTTGGCTCTGGGCGAGACCCAGTACTTC. Protein: CASSLALGETQYF.

The chain uses TRBV2 and TRBJ2-7; 7 bases are shared with TRBD1. Germline V CDR1 and CDR2: SNHLY, FYNNEI. The CDR3 contains 12 residues. V lost 10 bases and J lost 4; bases outside the gene matches: 7. CDR3 nucleotides: TGTGCCATCAACAGGGGAGCTTACGAGCAGTACTTC. It yields the protein CAINRGAYEQYF.

This chain uses TRBV29-1 with TRBJ1-2, with 11 positions matching TRBD1. CDR1 and CDR2 from the germline V gene are SQVTM and ANQGSEA. The CDR3 has 14 amino acids. V lost 6 bases, J lost 3 bases, and 6 bases stayed unmatched. For the CDR3, the DNA is TGCAGCGTGGAGGGGACAGGGGGGCACTATGGCTACACCTTC. Encoded protein: CSVEGTGGHYGYTF.

V gene TRBV3-1 (or the pseudogene TRBV3-2) combines with J gene TRBJ2-1, with 10 positions matching TRBD2. CDR3 size: 18 residues. Germline V lookup: CDR1 LGHDT, CDR2 YNNKEL (reference sequence). With V trimmed by 4 bases and J by 6 bases, 15 bases remained unmatched. CDR3 in amino acids: CASSPLTPTGTSANEQFF. CDR3 nucleotides: TGTGCCAGCAGCCCGCTAACCCCAACCGGGACTAGCGCCAATGAGCAGTTCTTC.

The chain uses TRBV14 and TRBJ2-7, with D possibly TRBD2 on 6 matching bases. Trimming shortened V by 1 base and J by 6 bases, and 10 bases separated the two germline ends. The CDR3 consists of 13 residues. Germline loops: CDR1 SGHDN, CDR2 FVKESK. The CDR3 loop reads CASSQGFSGEQYF. In DNA form, the CDR3 reads TGTGCCAGCAGCCAAGGCTTTAGCGGCGAGCAGTACTTC.

The V and J genes are TRBV29-1 and TRBJ1-1; D is unresolved. Germline V gene data show CDR1 as SQVTM and CDR2 as ANQGSEA. There are 14 residues in the CDR3. V was clipped by 6 bases and J by 2 bases, with 16 bases between them. The CDR3 here is CSVLSGPENTEAFF. The CDR3, as DNA: TGCAGCGTCCTATCTGGTCCTGAAAACACTGAAGCTTTCTTT.

The rearrangement uses TRBV4-1 and TRBJ2-3; 16 bases agree with TRBD2. Unmatched junction bases numbered 5, after V lost 6 bases and J lost 5 bases. Germline loops: CDR1 MGHRA, CDR2 YSYEKL. The CDR3 sequence is 16 residues long. DNA for the CDR3: TGCGCCAGCAGGCCCGGGACTAGCGGGGGGGAAGATACGCAGTATTTT. Translation: CASRPGTSGGEDTQYF.

The rearrangement joins TRBV9 to TRBJ2-2; D not certain. Germline V CDR1 and CDR2: SGDLS, YYNGEE. The V gene lost 3 bases and the J gene lost 6 bases, with 15 bases spanning the gap. This CDR3 spans 15 amino acids. The CDR3 spells CASSARSLTAGELFF. CDR3 in DNA: TGTGCCAGCAGCGCCCGGTCCTTAACTGCCGGGGAGCTGTTTTTT.

This chain links TRBV28 with TRBJ2-3; tentative D call: TRBD2 (7 bases). Trimming removed 5 bases from V and 1 base from J, with 16 bases in between. The CDR3 is made up of 16 amino acids. From germline, CDR1 is MDHEN and CDR2 SYDVKM. CDR3 amino acids: CASSPRGGVGTDTQYF. The CDR3 bases are TGTGCCAGCAGTCCTAGAGGGGGGGTTGGCACAGATACGCAGTATTTT.

This rearrangement joins TRBV24-1 to TRBJ2-7; D ambiguous. The germline V gene encodes CDR1 KGHDR and CDR2 SFDVKD. Trimming removed 0 bases from V and 6 bases from J, with 8 bases in between. The CDR3 spans 13 residues. CDR3 amino acids: CATSDLVGGEQYF. CDR3 DNA sequence: TGTGCCACCAGTGATTTGGTAGGCGGCGAGCAGTACTTC.

This clone showed up just once. The rearrangement joins TRBV24-1 to TRBJ2-3; 8 nucleotides align to TRBD1. Germline V gives CDR1 KGHDR, CDR2 SFDVKD. V trimming: 1 base; J trimming: 3 bases; junction bases outside the gene matches: 2. CDR3 length: 15 amino acids. The CDR3 spells CATSDLGTGTDTQYF. CDR3 sequence (DNA): TGTGCCACCAGTGATTTAGGGACAGGAACAGATACGCAGTATTTT.

This clone was observed a few times. The same CDR3 is also encoded by other DNA sequences in this sample. The rearrangement joins TRBV18 to TRBJ2-3; TRBD1 matches 8 bases. V trimming: 3 bases; J trimming: 2 bases; junction bases outside the gene matches: 4. Germline V gives CDR1 KGHSH, CDR2 LQKENI. CDR3 length: 15 amino acids. Written as DNA, the CDR3 is TGTGCCAGCTCACCTCAGGGGGCCAACACAGATACGCAGTATTTT. It is translated as CASSPQGANTDTQYF.

The genes are TRBV5-6 and TRBJ1-2; D not certain. Germline V lookup: CDR1 SGHDT, CDR2 YYEEEE. Trimming left V 3 bases short and J 8 bases short, with 8 bases between. The CDR3 length is 11 residues. The chain's CDR3 is CASSWGGGYTF. The CDR3 nucleotides are TGTGCCAGCAGCTGGGGAGGCGGCTACACCTTC.

In the case of this clone: Distinct nucleotide sequences in the sample also encode this CDR3. CDR3 coding DNA: TGTGCCAGCAGTCAAAGAGGGGATACGCAGTATTTT. Residues: CASSQRGDTQYF. The rearrangement joins TRBV6-5 to TRBJ2-3; TRBD2 might be the D (5 bases). Germline loops: CDR1 MNHEY, CDR2 SVGAGI. CDR3 size: 12 residues. Trimming shortened V by 5 bases and J by 6 bases, and 9 bases separated the two germline ends.

The chain carries TRBV5-1 and TRBJ1-4; D gene unclear. V was clipped by 0 bases and J by 2 bases, with 11 bases between them. Germline CDR1 and CDR2: SGHRS and YFSETQ. The CDR3 extends over 16 amino acids. The CDR3 sequence is CASSLEVRRTNEKLFF. The CDR3 DNA follows: TGCGCCAGCAGCTTGGAAGTAAGGCGGACTAATGAAAAACTGTTTTTT. Supplemented by reference TRBV5-1 and TRBJ1-4, the full variable domain reads KAGVTQTPRYLIKTRGQQVTLSCSPISGHRSVSWYQQTPGQGLQFLFEYFSETQRNKGNFPGRFSGRQFSNSRSEMNVSTLELGDSALYLCASSLEVRRTNEKLFFGSGTQLSVL.

The V and J genes are TRBV19 and TRBJ2-7, with 7 positions matching TRBD1. The V gene's germline CDR1 is LNHDA and CDR2 SQIVND (reference sequence). The CDR3 is 14 residues long. With V trimmed by 5 bases and J by 3 bases, 7 bases remained unmatched. The CDR3 DNA is TGTGCCAGTAGTCCGAGGGACAGCTTCTACGAGCAGTACTTC. Its protein product is CASSPRDSFYEQYF.

A single count supports this clone. This chain's CDR3 is CASSLVGDPGGAFF. CDR3 coding DNA: TGCGCCAGCAGCTTGGTCGGGGATCCCGGGGGGGCTTTCTTT. This sequence joins TRBV5-1 and TRBJ1-1, with D tentatively TRBD1 (5 bases). This CDR3 has 14 residues. Germline loops: CDR1 SGHRS, CDR2 YFSETQ. Trimming cost V 0 bases and J 11 bases, with 17 bases left between them. The whole variable domain, filled in from reference TRBV5-1 and TRBJ1-1, reads KAGVTQTPRYLIKTRGQQVTLSCSPISGHRSVSWYQQTPGQGLQFLFEYFSETQRNKGNFPGRFSGRQFSNSRSEMNVSTLELGDSALYLCASSLVGDPGGAFFGQGTRLTVV.

J is TRBJ1-3 and V is TRBV5-1; a weak D match, TRBD1 (5 bases). The CDR3 consists of 16 residues. CDR1 and CDR2 from the germline V gene are SGHRS and YFSETQ. Trimming left V 0 bases short and J 0 bases short, with 10 bases between. The CDR3 spells CASSLDLDTSGNTIYF. The CDR3 DNA reads TGCGCCAGCAGCTTGGATCTGGACACCTCTGGAAACACCATATATTTT. The variable domain in full, completed from reference TRBV5-1 and TRBJ1-3, reads KAGVTQTPRYLIKTRGQQVTLSCSPISGHRSVSWYQQTPGQGLQFLFEYFSETQRNKGNFPGRFSGRQFSNSRSEMNVSTLELGDSALYLCASSLDLDTSGNTIYFGEGSWLTVV.

The chain has TRBV6-5 and TRBJ2-1; 10 bases align to TRBD1. Germline assignment: CDR1 MNHEY and CDR2 SVGAGI. CDR3 length: 16 residues. Trimming at V came to 2 bases and at J to 3 bases, leaving 4 bases not matched to a gene. The CDR3 sequence is CASSYPRTGGYNEQFF. The CDR3 DNA is TGTGCCAGCAGTTACCCTCGGACAGGGGGCTACAATGAGCAGTTCTTC.

The gene calls are TRBV30 and TRBJ2-2, with D possibly matching TRBD2 (5 bases). Germline CDR1 reads GTSNPN; CDR2 reads SVGIG (reference sequence). This CDR3 comprises 14 residues. The V gene lost 3 bases and the J gene lost 7 bases, with 15 bases spanning the gap. The CDR3 DNA reads as TGTGCCTGGAGCGGACTGAGGAGTTACGGGGAGCTGTTTTTT. Amino acids: CAWSGLRSYGELFF.